This is a list of T cell receptor beta chains from one sample in a study of STAT5B mutations in CD4+ large granular lymphocyte leukemia. Data came from immunoSEQ multiplex PCR; TCRdb stores just in-frame clones and leaves some out. This table has 25,000 to 30,000 clones, just under 75% appearing once. The material sequenced was CD4+ T cells from blood buffy coats. The receptors come from a human donor in good health. Each CDR3 is given with its conserved first and last residue. Each record gives: CDR3 protein, CDR3 DNA, D gene, clone size, J gene, V gene. The D gene is left open where the match is weak. Clone size is given for some rows only: seen once, a few or many times, or a class if the clone is expanded.

CDR3aa: CASSPQGADYEQYF
CDR3nt: TGTGCCAGCTCACCTCAGGGAGCCGACTACGAGCAGTACTTC
d_gene: .
abundance: .
j_gene: TRBJ2-7
v_gene: TRBV18

CDR3aa: CASSQVGLLSYNEQFF
CDR3nt: TGCGCCAGCAGCCAGGTGGGACTACTCTCCTACAATGAGCAGTTCTTC
d_gene: TRBD2
abundance: .
j_gene: TRBJ2-1
v_gene: TRBV4-3

CDR3aa: CASSRNAAGTYEQYF
CDR3nt: TGCGCCAGCAGCCGCAACGCCGCAGGAACCTACGAGCAGTACTTC
d_gene: .
abundance: .
j_gene: TRBJ2-7
v_gene: TRBV4-3

CDR3aa: CASSRELDRNQPQHF
CDR3nt: TGTGCCAGTAGTAGGGAGCTCGATCGCAATCAGCCCCAGCATTTT
d_gene: .
abundance: .
j_gene: TRBJ1-5
v_gene: TRBV19

CDR3aa: CASRIGGTGSTGELFF
CDR3nt: TGTGCCAGCAGAATAGGGGGGACAGGGAGTACCGGGGAGCTGTTTTTT
d_gene: TRBD1
abundance: .
j_gene: TRBJ2-2
v_gene: TRBV11-2

CDR3aa: CASSLGTGRETQYF
CDR3nt: TGTGCCAGCAGCTTAGGGACAGGGCGAGAGACCCAGTACTTC
d_gene: TRBD1
abundance: .
j_gene: TRBJ2-5
v_gene: TRBV7-9

CDR3aa: CAISGRLAGTTNEKLFF
CDR3nt: TGTGCCATCAGTGGACGTCTTGCGGGGACAACTAATGAAAAACTGTTTTTT
d_gene: .
abundance: .
j_gene: TRBJ1-4
v_gene: TRBV10-3

CDR3aa: CASSPLPATDTQYF
CDR3nt: TGTGCCAGCTCACCACTGCCAGCCACAGATACGCAGTATTTT
d_gene: .
abundance: .
j_gene: TRBJ2-3
v_gene: TRBV18

CDR3aa: CASSPREQNYEQYF
CDR3nt: TGCGCCAGCAGCCCCCGGGAACAAAACTACGAGCAGTACTTC
d_gene: .
abundance: .
j_gene: TRBJ2-7
v_gene: TRBV5-1

CDR3aa: CASSFRTANTEAFF
CDR3nt: TGTGCCAGCAGTTTCCGGACAGCGAACACTGAAGCTTTCTTT
d_gene: .
abundance: .
j_gene: TRBJ1-1
v_gene: TRBV27

CDR3aa: CASSATSVTGELFF
CDR3nt: TGTGCCAGCAGCGCTACTAGCGTCACCGGGGAGCTGTTTTTT
d_gene: TRBD2
abundance: .
j_gene: TRBJ2-2
v_gene: TRBV11-2

CDR3aa: CATSRDGDTQYF
CDR3nt: TGTGCCACCAGCAGAGATGGAGACACCCAGTACTTC
d_gene: .
abundance: few
j_gene: TRBJ2-5
v_gene: TRBV15

CDR3aa: CATSSAGPQAGELFF
CDR3nt: TGTGCCACCAGCAGTGCCGGGCCCCAGGCCGGGGAGCTGTTTTTT
d_gene: .
abundance: .
j_gene: TRBJ2-2
v_gene: TRBV15

CDR3aa: CASSTYSNQPQHF
CDR3nt: TGTGCCAGCAGTACGTATAGCAATCAGCCCCAGCATTTT
d_gene: .
abundance: .
j_gene: TRBJ1-5
v_gene: TRBV27

CDR3aa: CASSGFLLAGGELFF
CDR3nt: TGTGCCAGCAGCGGGTTCCTCCTAGCAGGCGGGGAGCTGTTTTTT
d_gene: .
abundance: .
j_gene: TRBJ2-2
v_gene: TRBV9

CDR3aa: CASSPGTYQETQYF
CDR3nt: TGTGCCAGCAGTCCGGGGACCTACCAAGAGACCCAGTACTTC
d_gene: .
abundance: .
j_gene: TRBJ2-5
v_gene: TRBV28

CDR3aa: CASSLSLADTQYF
CDR3nt: TGTGCCAGCAGCTTATCTCTCGCAGATACGCAGTATTTT
d_gene: .
abundance: .
j_gene: TRBJ2-3
v_gene: TRBV7-9

CDR3aa: CASRGGQGFGGELFF
CDR3nt: TGTGCCAGCAGGGGGGGACAGGGGTTTGGCGGGGAGCTGTTTTTT
d_gene: TRBD1
abundance: .
j_gene: TRBJ2-2
v_gene: TRBV27

CDR3aa: CASSPQSRDTEAFF
CDR3nt: TGTGCCAGCTCACCACAATCCAGGGATACTGAAGCTTTCTTT
d_gene: .
abundance: .
j_gene: TRBJ1-1
v_gene: TRBV18

CDR3aa: CASSLASSAQGYTF
CDR3nt: TGTGCCAGCAGCTTAGCGTCGTCCGCTCAAGGCTACACCTTC
d_gene: .
abundance: once
j_gene: TRBJ1-2
v_gene: TRBV7-9

CDR3aa: CASSLHSGRADTQYF
CDR3nt: TGTGCCAGCAGCTTACATAGCGGGAGGGCAGATACGCAGTATTTT
d_gene: TRBD2
abundance: .
j_gene: TRBJ2-3
v_gene: TRBV11-2

CDR3aa: CACRGGGAGGSNYGYTF
CDR3nt: TGTGCCTGTCGGGGAGGAGGGGCAGGGGGAAGTAACTATGGCTACACCTTC
d_gene: TRBD1
abundance: .
j_gene: TRBJ1-2
v_gene: TRBV30

CDR3aa: CASSLWGEQYF
CDR3nt: TGTGCCAGCAGCTTGTGGGGCGAGCAGTACTTC
d_gene: .
abundance: .
j_gene: TRBJ2-7
v_gene: TRBV5-6

CDR3aa: CASSWDGGYNEQFF
CDR3nt: TGTGCCAGTAGTTGGGACGGAGGCTACAATGAGCAGTTCTTC
d_gene: .
abundance: .
j_gene: TRBJ2-1
v_gene: TRBV19

CDR3aa: CASSLQGGQETQYF
CDR3nt: TGCGCCAGCAGCCTACAGGGTGGGCAAGAGACCCAGTACTTC
d_gene: .
abundance: .
j_gene: TRBJ2-5
v_gene: TRBV5-1

CDR3aa: CASSSAKAGSYEQYF
CDR3nt: TGTGCCAGCAGTTCCGCAAAAGCAGGATCCTACGAGCAGTACTTC
d_gene: .
abundance: .
j_gene: TRBJ2-7
v_gene: TRBV27

CDR3aa: CARSRRTSRNKEQFF
CDR3nt: TGTGCCAGAAGCAGGCGGACTAGCCGCAATAAGGAGCAGTTCTTC
d_gene: TRBD2
abundance: .
j_gene: TRBJ2-1
v_gene: TRBV5-3

CDR3aa: CASSSANSPLHF
CDR3nt: TGCGCCAGCAGTTCAGCGAATTCACCCCTCCACTTT
d_gene: .
abundance: .
j_gene: TRBJ1-6
v_gene: TRBV10-2

CDR3aa: CASSLEPRSSYEQYF
CDR3nt: TGTGCCAGCAGCTTAGAGCCAAGGAGCTCCTACGAGCAGTACTTC
d_gene: .
abundance: .
j_gene: TRBJ2-7
v_gene: TRBV7-2

CDR3aa: CASSQGDLQPQHF
CDR3nt: TGTGCCAGCAGCCAAGGGGACCTACAGCCCCAGCATTTT
d_gene: .
abundance: .
j_gene: TRBJ1-5
v_gene: TRBV14

CDR3aa: CASSLVGTARDGYTF
CDR3nt: TGTGCCAGCAGCTTAGTCGGGACGGCTCGGGATGGCTACACCTTC
d_gene: .
abundance: .
j_gene: TRBJ1-2
v_gene: TRBV7-2

CDR3aa: CASSLGTGSDSLYTF
CDR3nt: TGTGCCAGCAGCTTAGGGACAGGGTCAGATAGTCTCTACACCTTC
d_gene: TRBD1
abundance: once
j_gene: TRBJ1-2
v_gene: TRBV7-2

CDR3aa: CASSLEGQSTDTQYF
CDR3nt: TGCGCCAGCAGCTTGGAGGGGCAGAGCACAGATACGCAGTATTTT
d_gene: .
abundance: .
j_gene: TRBJ2-3
v_gene: TRBV5-1

CDR3aa: CASGAELNTGELFF
CDR3nt: TGCGCCAGCGGAGCGGAACTAAACACCGGGGAGCTGTTTTTT
d_gene: .
abundance: .
j_gene: TRBJ2-2
v_gene: TRBV5-1

CDR3aa: CASSYSDSSYNEQFF
CDR3nt: TGTGCCAGCAGTTATTCCGATAGCTCCTACAATGAGCAGTTCTTC
d_gene: .
abundance: .
j_gene: TRBJ2-1
v_gene: TRBV6-6

CDR3aa: CASSPNIAGVFNEQFF
CDR3nt: TGTGCCAGCAGCCCCAATATAGCGGGAGTCTTCAATGAGCAGTTCTTC
d_gene: TRBD2
abundance: .
j_gene: TRBJ2-1
v_gene: TRBV7-2